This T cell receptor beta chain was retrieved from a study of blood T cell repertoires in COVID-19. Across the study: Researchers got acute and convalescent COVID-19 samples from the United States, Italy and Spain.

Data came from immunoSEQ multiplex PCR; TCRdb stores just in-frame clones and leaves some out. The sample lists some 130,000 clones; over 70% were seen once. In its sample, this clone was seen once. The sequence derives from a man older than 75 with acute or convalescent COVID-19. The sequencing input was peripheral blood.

This CDR3 reads CASSPGTGGEQYF. DNA for the CDR3: TGTGCCAGCTCACCCGGGACAGGGGGCGAGCAGTACTTC. The chain has TRBV18 and TRBJ2-7; 11 nucleotides match TRBD1. This CDR3 has 13 amino acids. Germline CDR1 KGHSH, CDR2 LQKENI. The V and J ends lost 3 bases and 6 bases, in that order; junction bases with no gene match: 1.